This T cell receptor beta chain was captured in a study of blood T cell repertoires in COVID-19. On the study more broadly: Collection of acute and convalescent COVID-19 samples took place in the United States, Italy and Spain. T cells, B-cell-depleted T cells, or PBMCs provided the cDNA or gDNA that served as material.

Enrollment of patients from Seattle took place during active infection, with longitudinal follow-up. With 2 bases clipped from V and 5 bases from J, the junction kept 6 bases outside the gene matches. Looked up from germline, CDR1 is SGHAT and CDR2 is FQNNGV. The CDR3 covers 15 residues. In the authors' workflow: Using reference gene primer amplification, nucleated cell counts were estimated. Libraries were prepared by immunoSEQ multiplex PCR; TCRdb keeps only in-frame clonotypes and omits some of them. That table furnishes V, J and clone size, whereas the DNA furnished D and trimming. This table has under 250,000 clones, 75% to 90% appearing once.

The rearrangement links TRBV11-2 to TRBJ2-7; 10 nucleotides align to TRBD2. This receptor was obtained from a man aged 25-45 years with COVID-19, enrolled during active disease. Sequencing used peripheral blood. Here the CDR3 reads CASSLWGLAGDEQYF. DNA for the CDR3: TGTGCCAGCAGCTTATGGGGCCTAGCGGGAGACGAGCAGTACTTC.